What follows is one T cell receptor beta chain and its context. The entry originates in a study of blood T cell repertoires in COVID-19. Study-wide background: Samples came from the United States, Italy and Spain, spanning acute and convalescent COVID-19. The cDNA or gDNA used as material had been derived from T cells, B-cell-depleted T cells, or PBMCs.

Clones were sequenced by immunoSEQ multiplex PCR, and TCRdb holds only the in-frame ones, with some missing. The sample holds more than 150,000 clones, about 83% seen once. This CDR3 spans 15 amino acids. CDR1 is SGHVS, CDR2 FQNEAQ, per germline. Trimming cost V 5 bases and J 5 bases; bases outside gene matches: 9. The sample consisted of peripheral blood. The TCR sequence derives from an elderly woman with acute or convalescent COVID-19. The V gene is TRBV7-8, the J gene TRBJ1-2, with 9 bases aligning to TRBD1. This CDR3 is CASSNFWGTGYGYTF. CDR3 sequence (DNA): TGTGCCAGCAGCAACTTCTGGGGGACAGGGTATGGCTACACCTTC.